What follows are 9 T cell receptor beta chains derived from one specimen sequenced in a study of regulatory T cells in long-lasting Graves disease. Arm-PCR of CDR3 regions and iRepertoire HTBI primers were used to build TCR beta libraries. TCRdb reprocessed the multiplex PCR reads via MiXCR and lists one record per CDR3 protein. The sample carries approximately 440,000 distinct CDR3 sequences, roughly 15% recorded once. Time point in this sample: newly diagnosed GD, antithyroid drugs for less than 3 months. PBMC RNA was the source of the TCR library. The same data also contributed to another study, on T cells in Graves' hyperthyroidism and ophthalmopathy.

The input for sequencing was peripheral blood mononuclear cells (PBMCs), taken at new diagnosis, from a patient treated with antithyroid drugs. The receptors derive from a man in his forties or fifties with Graves disease.

This clonotype was observed many times. The rearrangement joins TRBV6-1 to TRBJ1-2; 7 bases line up with TRBD1. The CDR3 runs 13 residues. Per germline, CDR1 MNHNS and CDR2 SASEGT. Trimming took 6 bases from V and 5 from J; bases not matched to a gene: 6. The CDR3 protein is CASSPTGFYGYTF. The CDR3 coding sequence is TGTGCCAGCAGCCCGACAGGGTTTTATGGCTACACCTTC.

This clonotype showed up just a few times. The chain carries TRBV2 and TRBJ1-5; unclear D gene. Germline CDR1 is SNHLY and CDR2 is FYNNEI. The V gene lost 6 bases and the J gene lost 1 base, with 13 bases spanning the gap. The CDR3 has 15 residues. CDR3 in amino acids: CASRPALGSNQPQHF. The CDR3 nucleotides are TGTGCCAGCAGGCCCGCGTTGGGGAGCAATCAGCCCCAGCATTTT.

This clonotype was seen ten or more times. The chain combines TRBV5-1 with TRBJ1-1; TRBD1 matches 7 bases. Germline V gene lookup returns CDR1 SGHRS and CDR2 YFSETQ. With V trimmed by 3 bases and J by 5 bases, 4 bases remained unmatched. The CDR3 spans 13 residues. In DNA, the CDR3 is TGCGCCAGCAGCTGGGACAGTAAAACTGAAGCTTTCTTT. This sequence encodes CASSWDSKTEAFF.

This clonotype was counted between two and nine times. The junction departs from the called germline gene at one end, perhaps through a read error. The chain links TRBV4-1 to TRBJ2-1; D unclear. The CDR3 length is 15 residues. CDR1 is MGHRA, CDR2 YSYEKL, per germline. The CDR3 protein is CASSQELRQSNEQFF. The CDR3 DNA is TGTGCCAGCAGCCAAGAGTTACGACAAAGCAATGAGCAGTTCTTC.

About this clonotype itself: One base away lies a much larger clone, so this may be a sequencing read error. The V gene is TRBV27, the J gene TRBJ2-7; D not certain. The V gene lost 5 bases and the J gene lost 2 bases, with 16 bases spanning the gap. The CDR3 is made up of 15 amino acids. Germline V gene data show CDR1 as MNHEY and CDR2 as SMNVEV (reference sequence). The CDR3 region has the DNA TGTGCCAGCAGTCCAAAGTCGTTAAGACCCTACGAGCAGTACTTC. Translation gives CASSPKSLRPYEQYF.

Ten or more counts support this clonotype. A junction end diverges from the germline sequence, so it may reflect a read error. The chain couples TRBV5-1 to TRBJ2-7; TRBD1 aligns across 7 bases. Germline V lookup: CDR1 SGHRS, CDR2 YFSETQ. The CDR3 has 14 amino acids. Here the CDR3 DNA reads TGTGCCAGCAGCGTAGCTCCAGGGGGCTACGAGCAGTACTTC. It codes for CASSVAPGGYEQYF.

This clonotype was observed many times. The chain carries TRBV20-1 and TRBJ2-1, with 10 bases lining up with TRBD2. The CDR3 sequence is 15 residues long. Germline V gene sequence: CDR1 DFQATT, CDR2 SNEGSKA (reference sequence). V was clipped by 6 bases and J by 5 bases; unmatched bases: 10. The CDR3 reads CSARGLTSGHNEQFF. DNA of the CDR3: TGCAGTGCCAGGGGGTTGACTAGCGGGCACAATGAGCAGTTCTTC.

This clonotype was counted at least ten times. The V gene is TRBV18, the J gene TRBJ2-7; D is undetermined. Germline V gene sequence: CDR1 KGHSH, CDR2 LQKENI. With 3 bases removed from V and 2 bases from J, the gap between germline ends came to 11 bases. The CDR3 runs to 14 residues. CDR3 amino acids: CASSPIELAYEQYF. In DNA, the CDR3 is TGTGCCAGCTCACCCATCGAATTGGCCTACGAGCAGTACTTC.

At least ten counts were recorded for this clonotype. The chain has TRBV20-1 and TRBJ2-7; D is perhaps TRBD1 (6 bases). CDR1 DFQATT and CDR2 SNEGSKA come from the germline V gene (reference sequence). CDR3 length: 13 residues. V was cut by 5 bases and J by 5 bases, with 16 bases left in between. The CDR3 nucleotides read TGCAGTGCTGAGGGGGAGTTCGGCAACGAGCAGTACTTC. This translates into CSAEGEFGNEQYF.